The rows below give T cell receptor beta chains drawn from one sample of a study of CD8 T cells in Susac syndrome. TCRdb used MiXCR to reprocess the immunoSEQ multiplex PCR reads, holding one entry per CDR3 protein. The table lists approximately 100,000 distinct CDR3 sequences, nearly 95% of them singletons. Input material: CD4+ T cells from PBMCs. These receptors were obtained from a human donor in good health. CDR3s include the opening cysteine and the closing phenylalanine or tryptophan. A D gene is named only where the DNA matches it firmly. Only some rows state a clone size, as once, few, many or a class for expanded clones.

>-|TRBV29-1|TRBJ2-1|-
TGCAGCGTTGAACGTCTCCTCGCAGGTAGCTACAATGAGCAGTTCTTC
CSVERLLAGSYNEQFF
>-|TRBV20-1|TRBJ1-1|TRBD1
TGCAGTGCTGGGACAGGGGACACTGAAGCTTTCTTT
CSAGTGDTEAFF
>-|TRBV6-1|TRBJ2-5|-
TGTGCCAGCAGTGAATTGGTAGCGTCGGAGACCCAGTACTTC
CASSELVASETQYF
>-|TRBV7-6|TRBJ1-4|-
TGTGCCAGCAGCTCACGACGGGGTGAAAAACTGTTTTTT
CASSSRRGEKLFF
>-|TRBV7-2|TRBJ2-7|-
TGTGCCAGCAGCACCCTTTACGAGCAGTACTTC
CASSTLYEQYF
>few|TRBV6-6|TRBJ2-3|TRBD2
TGTGCCAGCAGTTACCCAAAAGCGGGAGACACAGATACGCAGTATTTT
CASSYPKAGDTDTQYF
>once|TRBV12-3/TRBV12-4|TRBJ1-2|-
TGTGCCAGCAGTTCCTTGGACGTCCCAGCTAACTATGGCTACACCTTC
CASSSLDVPANYGYTF
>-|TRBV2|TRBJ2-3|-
TGTGCCAGCAGTGGATTAGGGTCCCGAACAGATACGCAGTATTTT
CASSGLGSRTDTQYF
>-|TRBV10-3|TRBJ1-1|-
TGTGCCATCAGTGGCAGTCTAGACACTGAAGCTTTCTTT
CAISGSLDTEAFF
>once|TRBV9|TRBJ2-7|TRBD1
TGTGCCAGCAGCGTAGCAGGGGACAGGAGTCCGGGCGAGCAGTACTTC
CASSVAGDRSPGEQYF
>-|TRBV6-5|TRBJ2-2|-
TGTGCCAGCAGTTACCGGAACCTATTAGGCGGGGAGCTGTTTTTT
CASSYRNLLGGELFF
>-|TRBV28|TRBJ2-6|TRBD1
TGTGCCAGCGTTAAGTTAGCCGGGACAGTGAGCTCTGGGGCCAACGTCCTGACTTTC
CASVKLAGTVSSGANVLTF
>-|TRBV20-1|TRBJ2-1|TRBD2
TGCAGTGCTAGACTAGCGGGGGCCAACAATGAGCAGTTCTTC
CSARLAGANNEQFF
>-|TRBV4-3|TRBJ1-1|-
TGCGCCAGCAGCCAAGATGCAGGTTATTACACTGAAGCTTTCTTT
CASSQDAGYYTEAFF
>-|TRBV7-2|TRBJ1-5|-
TGTGCCAGCAGCTTTTTTGTCGGGCAGGGAAGCAATCAGCCCCAGCATTTT
CASSFFVGQGSNQPQHF
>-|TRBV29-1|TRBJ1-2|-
TGCAGCGCCGGTGAAAGGAGATTTAACTATGGCTACACCTTC
CSAGERRFNYGYTF
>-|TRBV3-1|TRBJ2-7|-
TGTGCCAGCAGCCAAGTTCCGCTACTAGAAACGGGTAATCGGCAGTACTTC
CASSQVPLLETGNRQYF
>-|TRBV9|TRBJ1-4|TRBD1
TGTGCCAGCAGCGTGTCGGGACAGAGTTTCGAAAAACTGTTTTTT
CASSVSGQSFEKLFF
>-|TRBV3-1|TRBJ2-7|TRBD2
TGTGCCAGCAGCCAAGGAGCGGGAGGTCCTCCGAACTTC
CASSQGAGGPPNF
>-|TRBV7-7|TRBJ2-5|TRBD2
TGTGCTAGCAGCTTCCGGGGGGACCCAACAGAGACCCAGTACTTC
CASSFRGDPTETQYF
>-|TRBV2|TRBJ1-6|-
TGTGCCAGCAGTTACGACAGAACCGGGTCACCCCTCCACTTT
CASSYDRTGSPLHF
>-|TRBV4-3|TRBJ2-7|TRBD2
TGCGCCAGCAGCCAAGGACTAGCTGGATTCGGTTGGCAGTACTTC
CASSQGLAGFGWQYF